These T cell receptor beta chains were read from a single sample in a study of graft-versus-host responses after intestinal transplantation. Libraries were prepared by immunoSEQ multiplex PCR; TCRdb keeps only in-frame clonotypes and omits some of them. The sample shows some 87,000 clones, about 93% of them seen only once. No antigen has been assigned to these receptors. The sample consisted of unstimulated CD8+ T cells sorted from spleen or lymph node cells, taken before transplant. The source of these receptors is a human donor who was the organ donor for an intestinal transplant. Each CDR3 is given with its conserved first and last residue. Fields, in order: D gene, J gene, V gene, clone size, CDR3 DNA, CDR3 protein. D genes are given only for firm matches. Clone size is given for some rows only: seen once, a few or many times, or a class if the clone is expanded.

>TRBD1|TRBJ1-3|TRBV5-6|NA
TGTGCCAGCAGCTCACAGGGGGATCCTGGAAACACCATATATTTT
CASSSQGDPGNTIYF
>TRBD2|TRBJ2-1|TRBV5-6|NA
TGTGCCAGCCTCTCTAGCGGACACTACAATGAGCAGTTCTTC
CASLSSGHYNEQFF
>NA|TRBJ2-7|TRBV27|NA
TGTGCCAGCGGATACGGGGGTGGGTCCTACGAGCAGTACTTC
CASGYGGGSYEQYF
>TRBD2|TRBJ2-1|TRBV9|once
TGTGCCAGCAGCGACCCGGGGACTAGCGGGGCTAATGAGCAGTTCTTC
CASSDPGTSGANEQFF
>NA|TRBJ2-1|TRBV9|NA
TGTGCCAGCAGCGCGACCGGGACACTTAATGAGCAGTTCTTC
CASSATGTLNEQFF
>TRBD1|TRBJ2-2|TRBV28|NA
TGTGCCAGCAGTCTCGACAGGGAAAGTAGGAACACCGGGGAGCTGTTTTTT
CASSLDRESRNTGELFF
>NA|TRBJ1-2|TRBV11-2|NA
TGTGCCAGCAGCTTTACCCCCCCCGGGGACTATGGCTACACCTTC
CASSFTPPGDYGYTF
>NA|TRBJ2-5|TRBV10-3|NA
TGTGCCATCAGTGAGCGGCGGGTAGCGGAGACCCAGTACTTC
CAISERRVAETQYF
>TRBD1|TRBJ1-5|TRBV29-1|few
TGCAGCGCCCCGGGGGGGACAGAATCGTCTGGGAGCAATCAGCCCCAGCATTTT
CSAPGGTESSGSNQPQHF
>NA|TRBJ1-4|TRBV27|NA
TGTGCCAGCAGTTTTTACAGGGAGGGTGAAAAACTGTTTTTT
CASSFYREGEKLFF
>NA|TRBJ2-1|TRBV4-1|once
TGCGCCAGCAGCCAAGACGCCTGGGAGCGGCCTTACAATGAGCAGTTCTTC
CASSQDAWERPYNEQFF
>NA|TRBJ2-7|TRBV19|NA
TGTGCCAGTAGTATCGGAGGCCCCAGCTACGAGCAGTACTTC
CASSIGGPSYEQYF
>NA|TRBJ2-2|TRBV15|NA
TGTGCCACCAGCAGAGATAGGTCGGGTATTCCCGGGGAGCTGTTTTTT
CATSRDRSGIPGELFF
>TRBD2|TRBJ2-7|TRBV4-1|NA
TGCGCCAGCAGCCAAGTTGCGGGGGATACGTACGAGCAGTACTTC
CASSQVAGDTYEQYF
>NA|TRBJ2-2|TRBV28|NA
TGTGCCAGCAGTTTCCCCGGACTTGCAAACACCGGGGAGCTGTTTTTT
CASSFPGLANTGELFF
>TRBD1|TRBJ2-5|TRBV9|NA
TGTGCCAGCAGTTCCGGGACAGGGGGCCAAGAGACCCAGTACTTC
CASSSGTGGQETQYF
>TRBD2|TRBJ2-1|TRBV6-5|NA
TGTGCCAGCAGTTACCAACGGACTAGCGGCGATGAGCAGTTCTTC
CASSYQRTSGDEQFF
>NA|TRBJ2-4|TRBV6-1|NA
TGTGCCAGCAGTGAACGTGCAGGGTACAAAAACATTCAGTACTTC
CASSERAGYKNIQYF
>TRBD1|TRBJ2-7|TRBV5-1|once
TGCGCCAGCAATGACAGGGTATCAGACGAGCAGTACTTC
CASNDRVSDEQYF
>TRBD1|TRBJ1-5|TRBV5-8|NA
TGTGCCAGCAGCCAGACAGGGGGTGGTCAGCCCCAGCATTTT
CASSQTGGGQPQHF
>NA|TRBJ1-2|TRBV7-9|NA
TGTGCCAGCAGCGGAACTCGCATCCGACAGGCTAACTATGGCTACACCTTC
CASSGTRIRQANYGYTF
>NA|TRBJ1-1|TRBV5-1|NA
TGCGCCAGCAGCTTGGGTACCGGGACAAAAGACACTGAAGCTTTCTTT
CASSLGTGTKDTEAFF